This TCR beta chain was obtained from a study of blood T cells in healthy people across ages. Study-wide points: Unsorted PBMCs blocked a conclusive comparison of naive and antigen-experienced cells. Expanded clonotype shifts may have been confounded, as the donors had an unknown CMV status. TCR beta diversity, measured per million T cells, fell in a roughly linear way with age.

It was with a sample-barcoded 5' primer and a J-beta primer mix that a second PCR of roughly 7 to 11 cycles was run. TCRdb reprocessed the 5' RACE reads with MiXCR, giving one entry per CDR3 protein. The sample yields around 1,000,000 distinct CDR3 sequences, less than 45% seen once. This clonotype has just a few counts. Its antigen remains unidentified. This CDR3 is built from 14 residues. Germline lookup yields CDR1 SGHAT and CDR2 FQDESV (reference sequence). Trimming took off 6 bases at V and 1 base at J, with 10 bases between the two ends. The chain employs TRBV11-1 and TRBJ2-1; tentative D call: TRBD1 (5 bases). The sample consisted of blood. This receptor was taken from a man aged 18 to 29 in good health. The DNA of the CDR3 is TGTGCCAGCAGGCAGGGCGGATCCTACAATGAGCAGTTCTTC. It is translated as CASRQGGSYNEQFF.